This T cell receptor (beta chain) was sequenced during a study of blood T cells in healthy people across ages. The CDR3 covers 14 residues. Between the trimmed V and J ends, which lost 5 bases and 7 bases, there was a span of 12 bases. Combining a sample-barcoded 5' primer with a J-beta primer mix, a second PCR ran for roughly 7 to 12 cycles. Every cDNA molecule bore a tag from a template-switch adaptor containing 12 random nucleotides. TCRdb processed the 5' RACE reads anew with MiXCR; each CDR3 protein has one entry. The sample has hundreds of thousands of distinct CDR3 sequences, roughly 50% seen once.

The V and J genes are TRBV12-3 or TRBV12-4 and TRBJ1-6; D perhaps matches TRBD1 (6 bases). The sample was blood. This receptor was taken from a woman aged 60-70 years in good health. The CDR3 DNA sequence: TGTGCCAGCAGTACAGGGAGGCCAAATTCACCCCTCCACTTT. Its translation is CASSTGRPNSPLHF.